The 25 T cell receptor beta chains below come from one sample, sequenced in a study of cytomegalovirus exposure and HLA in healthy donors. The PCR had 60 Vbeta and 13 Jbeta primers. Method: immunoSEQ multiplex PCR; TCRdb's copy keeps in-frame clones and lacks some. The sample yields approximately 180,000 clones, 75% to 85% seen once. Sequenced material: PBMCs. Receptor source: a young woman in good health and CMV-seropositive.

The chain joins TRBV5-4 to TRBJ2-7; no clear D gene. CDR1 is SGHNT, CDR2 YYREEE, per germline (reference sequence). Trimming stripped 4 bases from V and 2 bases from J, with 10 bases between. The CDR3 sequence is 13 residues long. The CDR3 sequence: CASSVPETYEQYF. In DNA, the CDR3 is TGTGCCAGCAGCGTACCTGAGACCTACGAGCAGTACTTC. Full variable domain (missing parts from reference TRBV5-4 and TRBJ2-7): ETGVTQSPTHLIKTRGQQVTLRCSSQSGHNTVSWYQQALGQGPQFIFQYYREEENGRGNFPPRFSGLQFPNYSSELNVNALELDDSALYLCASSVPETYEQYFGPGTRLTVT.

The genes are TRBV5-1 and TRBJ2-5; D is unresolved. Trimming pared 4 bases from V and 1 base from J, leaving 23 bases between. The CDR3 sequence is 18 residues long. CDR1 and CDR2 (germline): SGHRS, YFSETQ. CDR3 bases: TGCGCCAGCAGCCCCCGAAGTACAAATCAAATACCCCAAGAGACCCAGTACTTC. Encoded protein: CASSPRSTNQIPQETQYF. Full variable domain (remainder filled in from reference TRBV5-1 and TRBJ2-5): KAGVTQTPRYLIKTRGQQVTLSCSPISGHRSVSWYQQTPGQGLQFLFEYFSETQRNKGNFPGRFSGRQFSNSRSEMNVSTLELGDSALYLCASSPRSTNQIPQETQYFGPGTRLLVL.

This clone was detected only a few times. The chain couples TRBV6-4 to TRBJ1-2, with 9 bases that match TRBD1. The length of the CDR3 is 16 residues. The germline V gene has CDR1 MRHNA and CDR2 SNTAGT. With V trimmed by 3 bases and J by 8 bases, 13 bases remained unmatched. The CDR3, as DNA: TGTGCCAGCAGTGAAGAATCCGGGACAGGGATCAGAGGCTACACCTTC. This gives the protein CASSEESGTGIRGYTF.

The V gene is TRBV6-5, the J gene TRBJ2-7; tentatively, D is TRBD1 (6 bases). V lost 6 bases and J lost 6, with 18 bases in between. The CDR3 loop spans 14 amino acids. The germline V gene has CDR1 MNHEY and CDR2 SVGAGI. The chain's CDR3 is CASRLLQGRGEQYF. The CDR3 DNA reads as TGTGCCAGCAGGCTCCTACAGGGTCGGGGCGAGCAGTACTTC.

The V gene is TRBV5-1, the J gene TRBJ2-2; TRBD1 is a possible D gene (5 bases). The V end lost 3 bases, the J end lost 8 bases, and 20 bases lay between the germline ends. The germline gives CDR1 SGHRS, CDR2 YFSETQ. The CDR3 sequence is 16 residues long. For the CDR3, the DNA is TGCGCCAGCAGCTCACAGGCCAACCCGGCCGGTGGGGAGCTGTTTTTT. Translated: CASSSQANPAGGELFF.

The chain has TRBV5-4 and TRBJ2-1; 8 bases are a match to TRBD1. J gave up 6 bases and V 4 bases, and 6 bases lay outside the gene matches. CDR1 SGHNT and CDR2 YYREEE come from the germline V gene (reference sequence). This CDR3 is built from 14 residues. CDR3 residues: CASSLRDRPNEQFF. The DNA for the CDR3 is TGTGCCAGCAGCCTGCGGGACAGGCCCAATGAGCAGTTCTTC.

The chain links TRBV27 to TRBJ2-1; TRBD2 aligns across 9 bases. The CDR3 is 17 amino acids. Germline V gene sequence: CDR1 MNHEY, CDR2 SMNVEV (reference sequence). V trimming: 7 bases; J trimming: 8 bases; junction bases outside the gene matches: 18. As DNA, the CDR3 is TGTGCCAGCACCACTTTTAGGGGGGGCGGGGGGGGGTATGAGCAGTTCTTC. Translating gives CASTTFRGGGGGYEQFF.

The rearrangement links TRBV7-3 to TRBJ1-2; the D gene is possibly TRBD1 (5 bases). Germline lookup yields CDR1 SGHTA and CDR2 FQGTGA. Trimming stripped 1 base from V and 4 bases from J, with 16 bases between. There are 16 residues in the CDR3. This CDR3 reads CASSLRGGGLTYGYTF. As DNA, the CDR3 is TGTGCCAGCAGCTTAAGAGGCGGGGGTCTTACCTATGGCTACACCTTC.

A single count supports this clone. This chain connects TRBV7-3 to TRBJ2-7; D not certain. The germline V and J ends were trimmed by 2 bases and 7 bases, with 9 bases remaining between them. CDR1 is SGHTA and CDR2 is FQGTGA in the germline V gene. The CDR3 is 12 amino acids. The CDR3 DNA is TGTGCCAGCAGCTTACCAAACGGGGAGCAGTACTTC. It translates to CASSLPNGEQYF.

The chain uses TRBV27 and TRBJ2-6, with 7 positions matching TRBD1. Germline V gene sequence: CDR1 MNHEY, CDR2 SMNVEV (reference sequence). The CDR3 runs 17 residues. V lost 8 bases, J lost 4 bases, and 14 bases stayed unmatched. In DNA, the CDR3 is TGTGCCAGCGGGCCCCCACAGGGGACGTCGGGGGCCAACGTCCTGACTTTC. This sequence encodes CASGPPQGTSGANVLTF. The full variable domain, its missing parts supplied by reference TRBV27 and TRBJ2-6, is EAQVTQNPRYLITVTGKKLTVTCSQNMNHEYMSWYRQDPGLGLRQIYYSMNVEVTDKGDVPEGYKVSRKEKRNFPLILESPSPNQTSLYFCASGPPQGTSGANVLTFGAGSRLTVL.

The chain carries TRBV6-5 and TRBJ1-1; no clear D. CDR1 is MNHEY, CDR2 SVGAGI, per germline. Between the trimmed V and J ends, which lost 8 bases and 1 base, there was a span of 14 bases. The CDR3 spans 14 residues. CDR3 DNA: TGTGCCAGCTCCCCGGTCTGGTCGAACACTGAAGCTTTCTTT. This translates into CASSPVWSNTEAFF.

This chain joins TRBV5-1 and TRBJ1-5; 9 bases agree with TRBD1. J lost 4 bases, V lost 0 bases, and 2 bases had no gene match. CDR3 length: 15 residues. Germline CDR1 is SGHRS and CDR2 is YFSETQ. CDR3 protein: CASSLAGTGNQPQHF. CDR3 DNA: TGCGCCAGCAGCTTGGCCGGGACAGGGAATCAGCCCCAGCATTTT.

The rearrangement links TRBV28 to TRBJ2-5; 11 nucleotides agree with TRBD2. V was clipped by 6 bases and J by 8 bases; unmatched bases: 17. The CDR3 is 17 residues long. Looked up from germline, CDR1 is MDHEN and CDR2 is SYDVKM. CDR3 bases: TGTGCCAGCAGCGCACCGGGACTAGCGGATGACATTGGTACCCAGTACTTC. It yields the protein CASSAPGLADDIGTQYF.

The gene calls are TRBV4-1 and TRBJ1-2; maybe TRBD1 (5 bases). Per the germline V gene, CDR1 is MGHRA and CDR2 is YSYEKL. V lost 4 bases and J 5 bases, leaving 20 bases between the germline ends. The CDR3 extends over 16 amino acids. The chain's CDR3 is CASSPTGGLLEYGYTF. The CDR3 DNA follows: TGCGCCAGCAGCCCTACTGGGGGGTTACTGGAATATGGCTACACCTTC.

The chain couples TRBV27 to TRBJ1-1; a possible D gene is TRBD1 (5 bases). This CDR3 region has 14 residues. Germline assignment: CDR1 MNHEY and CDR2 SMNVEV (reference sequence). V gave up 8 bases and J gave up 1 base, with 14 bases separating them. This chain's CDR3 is CASWGWGANTEAFF. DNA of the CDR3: TGTGCCAGCTGGGGTTGGGGCGCGAACACTGAAGCTTTCTTT.

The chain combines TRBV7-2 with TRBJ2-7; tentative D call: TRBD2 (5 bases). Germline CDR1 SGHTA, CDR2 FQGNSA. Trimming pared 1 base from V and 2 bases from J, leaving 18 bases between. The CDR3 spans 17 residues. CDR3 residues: CASSLVHGESIAYEQYF. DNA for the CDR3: TGTGCCAGCAGCTTAGTGCATGGGGAGTCGATCGCCTACGAGCAGTACTTC.

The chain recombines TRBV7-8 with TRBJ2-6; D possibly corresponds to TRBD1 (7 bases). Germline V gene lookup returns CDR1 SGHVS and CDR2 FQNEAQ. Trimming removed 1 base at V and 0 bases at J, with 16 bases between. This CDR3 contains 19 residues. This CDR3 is CASSLVIAGQHSGANVLTF. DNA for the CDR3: TGTGCCAGCAGCTTAGTGATCGCGGGACAGCACTCTGGGGCCAACGTCCTGACTTTC.

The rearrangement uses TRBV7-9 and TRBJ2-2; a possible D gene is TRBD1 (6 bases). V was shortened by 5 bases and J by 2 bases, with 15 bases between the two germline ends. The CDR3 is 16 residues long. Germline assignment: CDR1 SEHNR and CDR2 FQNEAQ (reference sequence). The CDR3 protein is CASSPKDRLNTGELFF. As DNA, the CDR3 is TGTGCCAGCAGCCCGAAGGACAGACTTAACACCGGGGAGCTGTTTTTT.

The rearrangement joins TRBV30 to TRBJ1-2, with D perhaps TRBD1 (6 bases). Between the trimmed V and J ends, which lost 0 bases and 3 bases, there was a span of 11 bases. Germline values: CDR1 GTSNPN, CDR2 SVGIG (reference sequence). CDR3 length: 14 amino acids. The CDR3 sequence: CAWSVRTAYYGYTF. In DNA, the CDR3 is TGTGCCTGGAGTGTACGGACAGCATACTATGGCTACACCTTC.

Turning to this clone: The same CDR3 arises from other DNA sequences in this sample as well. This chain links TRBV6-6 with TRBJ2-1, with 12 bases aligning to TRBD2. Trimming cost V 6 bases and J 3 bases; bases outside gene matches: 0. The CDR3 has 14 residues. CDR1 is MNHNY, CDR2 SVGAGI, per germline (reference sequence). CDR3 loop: CASRLAGGYNEQFF. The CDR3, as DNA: TGTGCCAGCAGACTAGCGGGGGGCTACAATGAGCAGTTCTTC.

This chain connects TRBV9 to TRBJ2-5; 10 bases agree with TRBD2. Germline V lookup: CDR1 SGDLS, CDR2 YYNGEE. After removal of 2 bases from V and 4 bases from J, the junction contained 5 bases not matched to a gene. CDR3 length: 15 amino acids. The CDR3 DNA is TGTGCCAGCAGCGTCAGCGGGGGGGCCAGAGAGACCCAGTACTTC. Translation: CASSVSGGARETQYF. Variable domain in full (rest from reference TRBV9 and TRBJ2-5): DSGVTQTPKHLITATGQRVTLRCSPRSGDLSVYWYQQSLDQGLQFLIQYYNGEERAKGNILERFSAQQFPDLHSELNLSSLELGDSALYFCASSVSGGARETQYFGPGTRLLVL.

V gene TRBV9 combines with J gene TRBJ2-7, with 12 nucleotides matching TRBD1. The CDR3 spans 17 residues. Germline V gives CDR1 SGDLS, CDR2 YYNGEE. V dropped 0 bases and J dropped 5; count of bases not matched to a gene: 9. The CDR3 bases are TGTGCCAGCAGCGTAGGCCCGCCGGGACAGGGGGCTAACGAGCAGTACTTC. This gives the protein CASSVGPPGQGANEQYF.

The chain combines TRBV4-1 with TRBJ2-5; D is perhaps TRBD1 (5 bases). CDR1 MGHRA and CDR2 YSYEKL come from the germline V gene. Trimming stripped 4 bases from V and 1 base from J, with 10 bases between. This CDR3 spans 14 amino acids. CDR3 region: CASSLLQAQETQYF. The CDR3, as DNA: TGCGCCAGCAGCCTTCTACAGGCCCAAGAGACCCAGTACTTC.

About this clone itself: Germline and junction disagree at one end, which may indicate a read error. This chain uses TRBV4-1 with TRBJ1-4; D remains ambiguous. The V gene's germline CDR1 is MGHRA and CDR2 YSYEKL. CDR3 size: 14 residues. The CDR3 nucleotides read TGCGCCAGCACCCAAGCCGCGGGATGGGAAAAACTGTTTTTT. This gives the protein CASTQAAGWEKLFF.

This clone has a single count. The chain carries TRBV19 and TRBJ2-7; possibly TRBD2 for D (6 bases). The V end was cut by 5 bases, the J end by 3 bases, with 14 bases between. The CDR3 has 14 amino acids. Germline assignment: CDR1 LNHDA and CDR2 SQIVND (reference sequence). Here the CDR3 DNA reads TGTGCCAGTAGTGTTCAGGGAGGTATCTACGAGCAGTACTTC. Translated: CASSVQGGIYEQYF.